The clone carrying this TCR beta chain was counted a few times. This CDR3 spans 15 amino acids. Trimming took off 4 bases at V and 5 bases at J, with 18 bases between the two ends. Germline-derived CDR1 and CDR2 are SGHNT and YYREEE (reference sequence). These data are taken from a study of shared clonotypes between healthy human individuals. Whole-study context: A donor's plate count was three for CD4 naive and three for CD4 memory; CD8 naive had two and CD8 memory one.

Profiled with immunoSEQ multiplex PCR; TCRdb holds only in-frame clones, not every one. The sample has about 1 million clones, approximately 68% seen once. This receptor was taken from a man aged 18 to 29 in good health. The chain recombines TRBV5-4 with TRBJ2-5; tentative D call: TRBD2 (5 bases). Sequencing was carried out using memory CD4+ T cells sorted from blood. Indicated subset: CD45RA-negative fraction. The DNA for the CDR3 is TGTGCCAGCAGCGAAGACCGGGCATCGGGGGAGACCCAGTACTTC. Protein sequence: CASSEDRASGETQYF.